These T cell receptor beta chains were read from a single sample in a study of T cell clonotyping in hematopoietic cell transplantation. Repertoires were generated with immunoSEQ multiplex PCR, while TCRdb's copy carries only in-frame clones and drops some. The sample yields 25,000 to 30,000 clones, about 93% seen once. The sequences come from peripheral blood mononuclear cells, collected before stem cell transplant. The receptor source for this set is a man aged 45-65 years with acute myeloid leukemia. Some clones in this sample may be carry-over from other donors' samples. Both conserved end residues are part of each CDR3. The D gene is left open where the match is weak. A clone size is listed for some rows: how often the clone was seen (once, few, many), or a class if it is expanded.

V gene,clone size,D gene,J gene,CDR3 DNA,CDR3 protein
TRBV6-7,.,TRBD2,TRBJ2-2,TGTGCCAGCAGTTACAAGCGGGAGGCCATAAGGAACACCGGGGAGCTGTTTTTT,CASSYKREAIRNTGELFF
TRBV5-8,.,.,TRBJ2-7,TGTGCCAGCAGCTTGGCTGGGGGGCAGTACTTC,CASSLAGGQYF
TRBV28,.,.,TRBJ2-1,TGTGCCAGCAGTTCAGCGGGCCCCTACAATGAGCAGTTCTTC,CASSSAGPYNEQFF
TRBV27,once,.,TRBJ2-6,TGTGCCAGCAGTCCCGGCCCCGACCGAATCTCCGTCCTGACTTTC,CASSPGPDRISVLTF
TRBV2,.,.,TRBJ2-1,TGTGCCAGAACCTGGGGGACATCGAGCTCCTACAATGAGCAGTTCTTC,CARTWGTSSSYNEQFF
TRBV11-3,.,TRBD2,TRBJ2-2,TGTGCCAGCAGCCCATATAGCGGGGGGGCCTCCCCCGGGGAGCTGTTTTTT,CASSPYSGGASPGELFF
TRBV2,.,.,TRBJ2-3,TGTGCCAGCACTCCGGGATCTAGCACAGATACGCAGTATTTT,CASTPGSSTDTQYF
TRBV11-1,.,.,TRBJ2-7,TGTGCCAGCAGCCCAAGTTGGGGGGCGGGGACAGCCACCTACGAGCAGTACTTC,CASSPSWGAGTATYEQYF
TRBV11-2,.,.,TRBJ2-7,TGTGCCAGCAGCCCTGCTGGGGCTTGGTTCTACGAGCAGTACTTC,CASSPAGAWFYEQYF
TRBV7-9,.,.,TRBJ2-3,TGTGCCAGCACCCCGGGGGAAGCAGATACGCAGTATTTT,CASTPGEADTQYF
TRBV5-1,.,TRBD2,TRBJ2-7,TGCGCCAGCAGCCTAACTACCAGCGGGAGCCACGAGCAGTACTTC,CASSLTTSGSHEQYF
TRBV5-1,once,.,TRBJ1-1,TGCGCCAGCAGCTTGGATGACGCGAACACTGAAGCTTTCTTT,CASSLDDANTEAFF
TRBV4-3,.,.,TRBJ2-7,TGCGCCAGCAGCCAAGTTGCGGGGTCCTACGAGCAGTACTTC,CASSQVAGSYEQYF
TRBV5-6,once,TRBD2,TRBJ2-3,TGTGCCAGCAGGCCTATCCTAGCGGGGTACACAGATACGCAGTATTTT,CASRPILAGYTDTQYF
TRBV29-1,.,.,TRBJ2-5,TGCAGCTCATCCCGAGGGAGGGGGCCCCAAGAGACCCAGTACTTC,CSSSRGRGPQETQYF
TRBV5-1,once,TRBD2,TRBJ2-4,TGCGCCAGCAGCACGGCTAGCGGGAGTGACATTCAGTACTTC,CASSTASGSDIQYF
TRBV7-2,.,TRBD2,TRBJ2-3,TGTGCCAGCAGCTCCTCTCGAACTAGCGGGAGGGCCGGGGATACGCAGTATTTT,CASSSSRTSGRAGDTQYF
TRBV9,few,.,TRBJ1-6,TGTGCCAGCAGCGCGAGATTCGAGAGTTCACCCCTCCACTTT,CASSARFESSPLHF
TRBV9,.,.,TRBJ2-2,TGTGCCAGCAGCGCTGGGACAACCACCGGGGAGCTGTTTTTT,CASSAGTTTGELFF
TRBV6-1,.,.,TRBJ1-1,TGTGCCAGCAGTGCGTACCTCACTGAAGCTTTCTTT,CASSAYLTEAFF
TRBV5-1,.,TRBD1,TRBJ2-7,TGCGCCAGCAGCTTGGTTCCAGGGGGCAGGTACGAGCAGTACTTC,CASSLVPGGRYEQYF
TRBV6-5,.,TRBD1,TRBJ1-5,TGTGCCAGAAGAACAGGGCAGGGGGAGGATCAGCCCCAGCATTTT,CARRTGQGEDQPQHF
TRBV5-1,.,.,TRBJ1-1,TGCGCCAGCAGCTTTTTTTCTGGGGGAGATGACACTGAAGCTTTCTTT,CASSFFSGGDDTEAFF
TRBV28,.,.,TRBJ2-1,TGTGCCAGCAGACGAGACAGCAGCTCCTACAATGAGCAGTTCTTC,CASRRDSSSYNEQFF
TRBV6-5,.,.,TRBJ2-7,TGTGCCACCGGACGGATCTACGAGCAGTACTTC,CATGRIYEQYF
TRBV19,.,.,TRBJ1-2,TGTGCCAGTAGTTCGGACATAAACTATGGCTACACCTTC,CASSSDINYGYTF
TRBV5-1,.,TRBD1,TRBJ1-2,TGCGCCAGCACCCTTGATCCAGGGGGTGGTGGCTACACCTTC,CASTLDPGGGGYTF
TRBV19,.,TRBD1,TRBJ1-2,TGTGCCAGTACCCCAAGACAGGGGGAGGGCTATGGCTACACCTTC,CASTPRQGEGYGYTF
TRBV18,.,TRBD1,TRBJ1-1,TGTGCCAGCTCACAACAGGGGGCGAATACTGAAGCTTTCTTT,CASSQQGANTEAFF
TRBV7-2,.,.,TRBJ1-5,TGTGCCAGCAGCCCGCGAGGAGATTTGGCCCAGCATTTT,CASSPRGDLAQHF
TRBV5-1,.,.,TRBJ1-3,TGCGCCAGCAGCTTGAAACTAAATACTTCTGGAAACACCATATATTTT,CASSLKLNTSGNTIYF
TRBV27,.,.,TRBJ2-2,TGTGCCAGCAGTTTAACAACAGGGTGGACCGGGGAGCTGTTTTTT,CASSLTTGWTGELFF
TRBV30,.,TRBD2,TRBJ2-3,TGTGCCGGGAGGCTAGCGGGAGATACGCAGTATTTT,CAGRLAGDTQYF
TRBV15,.,.,TRBJ1-2,TGTGCCACCAGCAGAGATCTTCGGCTGGTCTATGGCTACACCTTC,CATSRDLRLVYGYTF
TRBV15,.,.,TRBJ2-7,TGTGCCACCAGCGTTCCTCCGGGCGAGCAGTACTTC,CATSVPPGEQYF
TRBV5-4,.,TRBD2,TRBJ2-2,TGTGCCAGCAGTTCCAGCCGAGGGATCTCTAGCGGGAGGCCAACCGGGGAGCTGTTTTTT,CASSSSRGISSGRPTGELFF
TRBV19,.,TRBD1,TRBJ1-2,TGTGCCAGTAGTCCACAGGGGGCCTATGGCTACACCTTC,CASSPQGAYGYTF
TRBV30,.,.,TRBJ2-1,TGTGCCTGGACCCGGACGGATAGCTCCTACAATGAGCAGTTCTTC,CAWTRTDSSYNEQFF
TRBV4-3,.,.,TRBJ2-1,TGCGCCAGCAGCCAAAGCGGTGGGAATGAGCAGTTCTTC,CASSQSGGNEQFF
TRBV7-2,.,TRBD1,TRBJ2-7,TGTGCCAGCAGCATTAATCCGGGACAGGGGTACGAGCAGTACTTC,CASSINPGQGYEQYF
TRBV6-1,.,TRBD1,TRBJ1-5,TGTGCCAGCAGTCATGACAGGGATCAGCCCCAGCATTTT,CASSHDRDQPQHF
TRBV7-2,.,.,TRBJ1-2,TGTGCCAGCAGCTTGAGTCACGGCGGCTACACCTTC,CASSLSHGGYTF
TRBV2,.,.,TRBJ1-5,TGTGCCAGCAGTGTCCCCGGGTTTGGGGAAACGCATTTT,CASSVPGFGETHF
TRBV5-1,.,.,TRBJ2-7,TGCGCCAGCAGCTTGGGGCTTAACTCCTACGAGCAGTACTTC,CASSLGLNSYEQYF
TRBV5-1,once,TRBD1,TRBJ1-2,TGCGCCAGCAGCTTGCAGGGGGCAAAAGGAGGCTACACCTTC,CASSLQGAKGGYTF
TRBV30,.,.,TRBJ1-3,TGTGCCCATTACCGCGGGACACGCTCTGGAAACACCATATATTTT,CAHYRGTRSGNTIYF
TRBV5-1,.,TRBD1,TRBJ2-7,TGCGCCAGCAGCTCCTTGGGACAGGGGGAAGGCGAGCAGTACTTC,CASSSLGQGEGEQYF
TRBV6-5,.,TRBD1,TRBJ1-2,TGTGCCAGCAGGAGGGACAGAACGAACTATGGCTACACCTTC,CASRRDRTNYGYTF
TRBV30,once,.,TRBJ1-3,TGTGCCTGGAGTGTCTCCCATGGGGGAACATACTCTGGAAACACCATATATTTT,CAWSVSHGGTYSGNTIYF
TRBV7-9,.,TRBD2,TRBJ2-7,TGTGCCAGCAGCTTCGGGACTAGGATCGACGAGCAGTACTTC,CASSFGTRIDEQYF